This T cell receptor beta chain was found in a study of blood T cell repertoires in COVID-19. On the study more broadly: Samples representing acute and convalescent COVID-19 were sourced from the United States, Italy and Spain. T cells, B-cell-depleted T cells, or PBMCs provided the cDNA or gDNA that served as material.

Losses at the gene ends were 2 bases for V and 6 bases for J; bases not matched to a gene: 7. The CDR3 has 16 amino acids. Germline V gives CDR1 MGHDK, CDR2 SYGVNS. Original processing notes: From reference gene primer amplification, estimates of nucleated cell counts were derived. The assay was immunoSEQ multiplex PCR, and TCRdb's table has in-frame clones only and misses some. V, J and clone size are taken as reported in that table, and D and trimming were inferred from the DNA itself. The sample contains tens of thousands of clones, more than 85% of which appear only once. This TCR was sampled from a man between 65 and 79 years old with acute or convalescent COVID-19. The rearrangement joins TRBV25-1 to TRBJ2-5, with 12 bases fitting TRBD2. The sequenced material came from peripheral blood. The CDR3 DNA is TGTGCCAGCAGTGAAGGGGATACTAGCGGGAGGCAGACCCAGTACTTC. Amino acids: CASSEGDTSGRQTQYF.